These T cell receptor beta chains were read from a single sample in a study of tumor-infiltrating lymphocytes in localized non-small cell lung cancer. The protocol was immunoSEQ multiplex PCR, while the TCRdb copy is restricted to in-frame clones and leaves out a portion. The sample holds some 16,000 clones, 45% to 50% seen once. Sequences were obtained from lung tumor tissue. The origin of the receptors is a human donor with non-small cell lung cancer. Each CDR3 is given without its conserved first and last residue. A D gene is named only where the DNA matches it firmly. The listing skips clone size in some rows; elsewhere it reads once, few, many or a size class.

ASYRGPTGELF,TRBV6-5,TRBD1,many
ASSVGSRLENTEAF,TRBV9,.,.
AWSPRGQGTFNYGYT,TRBV30,TRBD1,.
ASSLRHPGELF,TRBV18,.,.
AISTGTMSTDTQY,TRBV10-3,TRBD2,few
ASGWGQGAEGTEAF,TRBV12-5,TRBD1,few
ASSLDQVTDTQY,TRBV5-1,.,.
ASSLPRTGARGANVLT,TRBV7-7,TRBD1,.
ASNQIPGLAGATYEQY,TRBV5-1,TRBD2,.
ASTATQGGQETQY,TRBV7-2,.,.
ASSLGTARAF,TRBV28,.,few
ASNRGGQPLQY,TRBV2,TRBD2,few
AWSVGGGELAKNIQY,TRBV30,TRBD2,.
ASSEAQGTGGETQY,TRBV6-1,TRBD1,.
SYDSHEQY,TRBV20-1,.,.
ATEGVRNSPLH,TRBV15,.,few